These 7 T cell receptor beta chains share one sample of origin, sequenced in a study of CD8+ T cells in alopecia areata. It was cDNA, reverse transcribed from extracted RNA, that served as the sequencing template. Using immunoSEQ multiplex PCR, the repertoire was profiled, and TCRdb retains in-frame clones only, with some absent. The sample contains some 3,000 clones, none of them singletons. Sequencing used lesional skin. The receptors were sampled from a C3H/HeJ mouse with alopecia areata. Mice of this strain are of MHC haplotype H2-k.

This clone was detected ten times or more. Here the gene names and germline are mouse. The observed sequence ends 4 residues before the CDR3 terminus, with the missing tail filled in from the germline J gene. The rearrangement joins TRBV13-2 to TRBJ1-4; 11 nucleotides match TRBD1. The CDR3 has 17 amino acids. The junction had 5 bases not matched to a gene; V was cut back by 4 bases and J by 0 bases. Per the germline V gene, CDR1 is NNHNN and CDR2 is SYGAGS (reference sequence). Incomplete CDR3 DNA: TGTGCCAGCGGTCCCGGGACAGGGGGGTTTTCCAACGAA. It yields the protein CASGPGTGGFSNE. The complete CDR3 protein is CASGPGTGGFSNERLFF.

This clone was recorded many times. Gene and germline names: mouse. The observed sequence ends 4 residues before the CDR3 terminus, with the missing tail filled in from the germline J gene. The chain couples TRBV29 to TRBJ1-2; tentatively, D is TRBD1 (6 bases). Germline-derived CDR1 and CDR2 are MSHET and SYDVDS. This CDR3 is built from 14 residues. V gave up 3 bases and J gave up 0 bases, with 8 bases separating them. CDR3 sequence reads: CASSLGTSNSDYTF. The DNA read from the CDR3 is TGTGCTAGCAGTTTGGGGACATCAAACTCC.

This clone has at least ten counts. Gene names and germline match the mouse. Incomplete CDR3 DNA: TGTGCTAGCAGTTTGGGGACAGGGGGCGCGGGGTTCAACGAA. Residues: CASSLGTGGAGFNE. From start to end, the CDR3 is CASSLGTGGAGFNERLFF. The gene calls are TRBV29 and TRBJ1-4; 12 bases align to TRBD1. The read terminates 4 residues before the CDR3 end, so the remaining end is supplied by the germline J gene. The CDR3 length is 18 residues. Trimming took 3 bases from V and 4 from J; bases not matched to a gene: 9. CDR1 and CDR2 from the germline V gene are MSHET and SYDVDS.

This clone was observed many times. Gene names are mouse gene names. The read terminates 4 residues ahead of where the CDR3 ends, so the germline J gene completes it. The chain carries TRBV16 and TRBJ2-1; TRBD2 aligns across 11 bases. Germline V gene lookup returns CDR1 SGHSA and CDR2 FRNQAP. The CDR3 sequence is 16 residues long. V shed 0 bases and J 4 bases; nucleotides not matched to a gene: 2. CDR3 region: CASSLEDWGAYAEQFF. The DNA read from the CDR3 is TGTGCAAGCAGCTTAGAGGACTGGGGGGCTTATGCT.

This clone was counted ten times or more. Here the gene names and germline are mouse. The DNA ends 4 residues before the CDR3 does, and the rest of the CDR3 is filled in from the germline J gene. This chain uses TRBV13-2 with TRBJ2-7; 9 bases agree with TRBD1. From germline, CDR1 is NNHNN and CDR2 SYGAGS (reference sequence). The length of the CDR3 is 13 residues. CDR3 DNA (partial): TGTGCCAGCGTCCCGGGACAGGGAGAT. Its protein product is CASVPGQGD. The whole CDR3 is CASVPGQGDEQYF.

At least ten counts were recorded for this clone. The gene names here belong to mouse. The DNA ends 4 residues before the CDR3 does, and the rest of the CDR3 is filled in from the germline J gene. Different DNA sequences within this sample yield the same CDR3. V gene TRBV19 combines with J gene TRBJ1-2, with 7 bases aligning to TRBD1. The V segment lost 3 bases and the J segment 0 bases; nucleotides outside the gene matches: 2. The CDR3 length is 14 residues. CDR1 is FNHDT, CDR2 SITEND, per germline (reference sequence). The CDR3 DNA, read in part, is TGTGCCAGCAGTACTGACAGGGCAAACTCC. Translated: CASSTDRANS. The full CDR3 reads CASSTDRANSDYTF.

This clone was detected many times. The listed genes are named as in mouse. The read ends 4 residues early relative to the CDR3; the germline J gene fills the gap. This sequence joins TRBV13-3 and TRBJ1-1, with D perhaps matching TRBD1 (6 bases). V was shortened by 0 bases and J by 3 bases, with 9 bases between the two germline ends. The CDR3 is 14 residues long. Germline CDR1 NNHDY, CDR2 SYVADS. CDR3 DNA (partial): TGTGCCAGCAGTGATGGGGGGGGGCACACA. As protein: CASSDGGGHT. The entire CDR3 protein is CASSDGGGHTEVFF.